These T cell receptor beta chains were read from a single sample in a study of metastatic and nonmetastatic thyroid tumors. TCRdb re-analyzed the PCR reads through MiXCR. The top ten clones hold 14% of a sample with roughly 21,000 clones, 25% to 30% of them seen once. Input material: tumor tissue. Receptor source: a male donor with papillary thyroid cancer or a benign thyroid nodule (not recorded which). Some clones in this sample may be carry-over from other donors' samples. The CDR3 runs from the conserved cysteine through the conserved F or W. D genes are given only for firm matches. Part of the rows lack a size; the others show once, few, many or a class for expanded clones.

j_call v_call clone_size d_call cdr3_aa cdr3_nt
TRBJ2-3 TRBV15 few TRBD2 CATSGGTSGGADTRYF TGTGCCACCAGCGGAGGGACTAGCGGGGGTGCAGATACGCGGTATTTT
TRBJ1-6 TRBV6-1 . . CASRTGSYSPLHF TGTGCCAGCAGGACCGGGTCCTATTCACCCCTCCACTTT
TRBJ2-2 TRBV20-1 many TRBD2 CSALTSDNTGELFF TGCAGTGCCCTGACTAGCGACAACACCGGGGAGCTGTTTTTT
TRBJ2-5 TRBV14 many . CASSQVAGVETQYF TGTGCCAGCAGCCAAGTGGCAGGGGTGGAGACCCAGTACTTC
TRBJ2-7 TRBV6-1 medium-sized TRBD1 CASYGTGGYEQYF TGTGCCAGCTACGGGACAGGGGGGTACGAGCAGTACTTC
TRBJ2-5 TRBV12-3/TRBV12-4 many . CASSPTSRGTETQYF TGTGCCAGCAGTCCAACCTCTCGGGGGACAGAGACCCAGTACTTC
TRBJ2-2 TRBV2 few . CASSERVNIGELFF TGTGCCAGCAGTGAAAGGGTGAACATCGGGGAGCTGTTTTTT
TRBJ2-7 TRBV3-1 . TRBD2 CASSSLTASGGGYYEQYF TGTGCCAGCAGCTCCCTAACAGCTAGCGGGGGGGGCTACTACGAGCAGTACTTC
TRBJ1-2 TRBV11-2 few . CASSSPGHGGYTF TGTGCCAGCAGCTCGCCGGGCCATGGGGGCTACACCTTC
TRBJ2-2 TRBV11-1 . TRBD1 CASSFDLGTGNTGELFF TGTGCCAGCAGCTTCGACCTGGGGACAGGAAACACCGGGGAGCTGTTTTTT
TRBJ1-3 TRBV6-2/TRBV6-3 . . CASSYRTDFSGNTIYF TGTGCCAGCAGCTACCGGACAGACTTCTCTGGAAACACCATATATTTT
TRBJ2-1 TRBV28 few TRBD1 CASSWDREINEQFF TGTGCCAGCAGTTGGGACAGGGAAATAAATGAGCAGTTCTTC
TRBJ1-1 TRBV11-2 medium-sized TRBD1 CASSLDLRGREAFF TGTGCCAGCAGCTTAGATCTGAGGGGGCGGGAAGCTTTCTTT
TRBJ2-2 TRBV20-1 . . CSANLRDGNTGELFF TGCAGTGCTAACCTTAGGGACGGTAACACCGGGGAGCTGTTTTTT
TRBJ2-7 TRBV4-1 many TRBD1 CASSTQGQGANYEQYF TGCGCCAGCAGCACCCAAGGACAGGGTGCGAACTACGAGCAGTACTTC
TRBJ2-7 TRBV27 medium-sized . CASRGQHSYEQYF TGTGCCAGCAGAGGACAGCACTCCTACGAGCAGTACTTC
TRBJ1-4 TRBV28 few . CASISGGEGKEKLFF TGTGCCAGCATCTCCGGCGGGGAGGGAAAAGAAAAACTGTTTTTT
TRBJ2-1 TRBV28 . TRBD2 CASRLRGGPGLEQFF TGTGCCAGCAGGCTAAGGGGAGGGCCTGGTCTGGAGCAGTTCTTC
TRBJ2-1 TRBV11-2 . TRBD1 CASSRTGGNEQFF TGTGCCAGCAGCCGGACAGGGGGGAATGAGCAGTTCTTC
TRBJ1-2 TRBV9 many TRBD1 CASSPRTGGGGYTF TGTGCCAGCAGCCCTAGGACAGGGGGCGGGGGCTACACCTTC
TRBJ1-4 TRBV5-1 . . CASSLDELANEKLFF TGCGCCAGCAGCTTGGACGAGTTGGCTAATGAAAAACTGTTTTTT
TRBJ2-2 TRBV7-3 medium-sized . CASSKRAGELFF TGTGCCAGCAGCAAAAGAGCCGGGGAGCTGTTTTTT
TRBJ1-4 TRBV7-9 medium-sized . CASSFLEEEEKLFF TGTGCCAGCAGCTTTCTGGAGGAGGAAGAAAAACTGTTTTTT
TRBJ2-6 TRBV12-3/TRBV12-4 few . CASKRQASGANVLTF TGTGCCAGCAAACGCCAGGCTTCTGGGGCCAACGTCCTGACTTTC
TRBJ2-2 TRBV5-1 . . CASSPRRGDTGELFF TGCGCCAGCAGCCCTAGGAGGGGCGACACCGGGGAGCTGTTTTTT
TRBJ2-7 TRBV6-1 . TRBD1 CASSKRGQDSSYEQYF TGTGCCAGCAGCAAACGGGGACAGGACTCCTCCTACGAGCAGTACTTC
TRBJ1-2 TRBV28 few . CASQEARNYGYTF TGTGCCAGCCAGGAGGCGCGTAACTATGGCTACACCTTC
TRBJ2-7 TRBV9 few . CASTVRQPTYEQYF TGTGCCAGCACCGTAAGGCAGCCAACCTACGAGCAGTACTTC
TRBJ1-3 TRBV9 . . CASSVDENTIYF TGTGCCAGCAGCGTAGATGAAAACACCATATATTTT
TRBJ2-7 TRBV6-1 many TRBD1 CASRRGQGREQYF TGTGCCAGCAGACGGGGACAGGGCCGCGAGCAGTACTTC
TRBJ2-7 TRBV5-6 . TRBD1 CASSLFGQGVYEQYF TGTGCCAGCAGCTTATTCGGGCAGGGGGTCTACGAGCAGTACTTC
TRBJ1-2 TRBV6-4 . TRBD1 CASSPPLGQGYGYTF TGTGCCAGCAGTCCGCCTTTGGGACAGGGATATGGCTACACCTTC
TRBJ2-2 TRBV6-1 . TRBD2 CASSRLAGGTGELFF TGTGCCAGCAGCCGACTAGCGGGAGGGACCGGGGAGCTGTTTTTT
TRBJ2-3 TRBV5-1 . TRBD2 CASSLERGVVDTQYF TGCGCCAGCAGCTTGGAGCGGGGGGTGGTAGATACGCAGTATTTT
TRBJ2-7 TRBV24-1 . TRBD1 CATSDLVPRQGGYEQYF TGTGCCACCAGTGATTTGGTTCCTAGACAGGGGGGATACGAGCAGTACTTC
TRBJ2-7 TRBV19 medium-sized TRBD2 CASSLAERSYEQYF TGTGCCAGTAGTCTAGCGGAACGCTCCTACGAGCAGTACTTC
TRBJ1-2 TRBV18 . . CASSQAAGKGYTF TGTGCCAGCTCACAGGCGGCAGGGAAAGGCTACACCTTC
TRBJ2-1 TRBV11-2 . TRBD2 CASSPGTSASSYNEQFF TGTGCCAGCAGCCCCGGGACTAGCGCAAGCTCCTACAATGAGCAGTTCTTC
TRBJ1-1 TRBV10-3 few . CAISAGTEAFF TGTGCCATCAGTGCCGGGACTGAAGCTTTCTTT
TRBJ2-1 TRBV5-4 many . CASSLGGYNEQFF TGTGCCAGCAGCTTAGGGGGGTACAATGAGCAGTTCTTC
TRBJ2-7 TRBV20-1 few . CSHQGQTAYEQYF TGCAGCCACCAGGGACAAACAGCCTACGAGCAGTACTTC
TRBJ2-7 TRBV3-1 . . CASSRAGVNEQYF TGTGCCAGCAGCCGGGCAGGAGTCAACGAGCAGTACTTC
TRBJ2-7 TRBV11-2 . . CASSLVPCRTNEQYF TGTGCCAGCAGCTTAGTTCCCTGCAGGACCAACGAGCAGTACTTC
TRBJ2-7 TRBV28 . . CASSLTSGIHEQYF TGTGCCAGCAGTTTGACTAGTGGGATCCACGAGCAGTACTTC
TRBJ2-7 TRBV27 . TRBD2 CASSNFRGSGGSVQYF TGTGCCAGCAGTAATTTCAGAGGTTCCGGCGGGAGCGTGCAGTACTTC
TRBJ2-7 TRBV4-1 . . CASSQDTRGYEQYF TGCGCCAGCAGCCAAGATACGCGTGGTTACGAGCAGTACTTC
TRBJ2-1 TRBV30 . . CAWSVRERSGYNEQFF TGTGCCTGGAGTGTACGAGAGCGTAGTGGCTACAATGAGCAGTTCTTC
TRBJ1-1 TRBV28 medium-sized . CASSLGGRGNTEAFF TGTGCCAGCAGTTTAGGAGGCCGTGGGAACACTGAAGCTTTCTTT
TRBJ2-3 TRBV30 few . CAWSALNSGAPDTQYF TGTGCCTGGAGTGCTCTTAATTCGGGGGCCCCAGATACGCAGTATTTT
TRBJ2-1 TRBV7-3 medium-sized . CASSLIIAGTYNEQFF TGTGCCAGCAGCTTAATTATCGCGGGGACCTACAATGAGCAGTTCTTC
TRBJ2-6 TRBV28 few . CASSSVSGANVLTF TGTGCCAGCAGTTCCGTATCTGGGGCCAACGTCCTGACTTTC
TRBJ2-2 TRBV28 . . CASSFSETGRIGELFF TGTGCCAGCAGTTTTTCGGAGACAGGTCGCATCGGGGAGCTGTTTTTT
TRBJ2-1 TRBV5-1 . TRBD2 CASSAGLYNEQFF TGTGCCAGCAGCGCGGGACTATATAATGAGCAGTTCTTC
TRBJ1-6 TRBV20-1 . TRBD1 CSAKTGGGSPLHF TGCAGTGCTAAGACAGGGGGCGGTTCACCCCTCCACTTT